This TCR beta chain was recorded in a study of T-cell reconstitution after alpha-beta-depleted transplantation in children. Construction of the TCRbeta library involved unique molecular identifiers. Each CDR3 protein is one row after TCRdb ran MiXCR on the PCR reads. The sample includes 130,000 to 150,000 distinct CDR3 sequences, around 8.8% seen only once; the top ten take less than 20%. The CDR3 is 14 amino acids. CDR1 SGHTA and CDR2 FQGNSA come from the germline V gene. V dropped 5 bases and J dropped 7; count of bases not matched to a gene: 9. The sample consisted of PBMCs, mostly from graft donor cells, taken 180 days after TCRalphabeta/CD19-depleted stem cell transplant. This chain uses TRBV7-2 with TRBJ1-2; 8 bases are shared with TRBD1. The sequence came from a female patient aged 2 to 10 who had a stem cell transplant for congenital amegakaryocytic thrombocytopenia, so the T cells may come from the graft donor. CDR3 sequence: CASSPRGQGGGYTF. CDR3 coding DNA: TGTGCCAGCAGCCCCCGTGGACAGGGAGGTGGCTACACCTTC.